This T cell receptor (beta chain) was documented in a study of Ad26.COV2.S vaccination and SARS-CoV-2 variants. Sequencing was performed with immunoSEQ multiplex PCR; in TCRdb, only in-frame clones are kept and a portion is missing. The sample lists 250,000 or so clones, around nine tenths occurring once. The treatment denotes: approximately 18 received Ad26.COV2.S at low or high dose, single or two shots; roughly 5 received placebo; per-sample allocation not given. Day 63 following the first vaccine or placebo injection was when the samples were taken. CDR3 length: 16 amino acids. V dropped 1 base and J dropped 10 bases, with 17 bases sitting between them. Germline V gives CDR1 MGHRA, CDR2 YSYEKL.

V and J are TRBV4-1 and TRBJ1-6; D call uncertain. The origin of this receptor is a person between 18 and 65 years old who received the Ad26.COV2.S COVID-19 vaccine or a placebo. The sample was peripheral blood, taken in a trial of Ad26.COV2.S vaccine versus placebo. The CDR3 reads CASSQGGVALDSPLHF. Here the CDR3 DNA reads TGCGCCAGCAGCCAAGGCGGAGTGGCCCTTGACTCACCCCTCCACTTT.